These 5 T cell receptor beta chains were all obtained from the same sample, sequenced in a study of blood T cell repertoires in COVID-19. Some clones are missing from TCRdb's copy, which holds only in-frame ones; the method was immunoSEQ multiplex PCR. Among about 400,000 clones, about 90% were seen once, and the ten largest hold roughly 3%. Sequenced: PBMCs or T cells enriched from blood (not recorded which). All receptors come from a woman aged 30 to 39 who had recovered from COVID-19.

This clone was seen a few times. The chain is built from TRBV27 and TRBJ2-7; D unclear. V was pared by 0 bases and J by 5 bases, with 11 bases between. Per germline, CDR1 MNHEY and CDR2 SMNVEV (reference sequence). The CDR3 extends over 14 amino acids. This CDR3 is CASSLSSPPNEQYF. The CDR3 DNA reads TGTGCCAGCAGTTTATCTAGTCCCCCCAACGAGCAGTACTTC.

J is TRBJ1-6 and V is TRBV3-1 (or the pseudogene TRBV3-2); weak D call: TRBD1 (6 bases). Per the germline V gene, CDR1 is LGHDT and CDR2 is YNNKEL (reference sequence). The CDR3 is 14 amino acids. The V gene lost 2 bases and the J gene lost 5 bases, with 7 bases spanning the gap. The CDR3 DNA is TGTGCCAGCAGCCAACAGGGGAATAATTCACCCCTCCACTTT. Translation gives CASSQQGNNSPLHF.

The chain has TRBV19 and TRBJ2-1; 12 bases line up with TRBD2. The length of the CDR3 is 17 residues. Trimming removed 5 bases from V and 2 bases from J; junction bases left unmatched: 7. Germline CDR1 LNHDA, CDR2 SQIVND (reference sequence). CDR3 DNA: TGTGCCAGTAGTCCCTGGACTAGCGGGGATACCTACAATGAGCAGTTCTTC. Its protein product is CASSPWTSGDTYNEQFF.

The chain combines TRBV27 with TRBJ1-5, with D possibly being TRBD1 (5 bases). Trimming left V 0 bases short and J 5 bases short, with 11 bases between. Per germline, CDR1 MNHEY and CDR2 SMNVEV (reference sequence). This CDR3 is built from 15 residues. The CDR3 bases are TGTGCCAGCAGTTTATCATACGGGGGGGATCAGCCCCAGCATTTT. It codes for CASSLSYGGDQPQHF.

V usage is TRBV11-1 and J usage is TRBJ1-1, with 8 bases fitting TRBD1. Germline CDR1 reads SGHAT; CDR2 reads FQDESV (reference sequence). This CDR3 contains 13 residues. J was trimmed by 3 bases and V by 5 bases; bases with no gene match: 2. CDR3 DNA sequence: TGTGCCAGCAGCCTGGACAGGGACACTGAAGCTTTCTTT. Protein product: CASSLDRDTEAFF.